The 21 T cell receptor beta chains given below trace back to one sample, sequenced in a study of blood T cell repertoires in COVID-19. Clones were read by immunoSEQ multiplex PCR, and TCRdb kept only the in-frame ones, dropping some. This sample has 310,000 or so clones; around four fifths occur once, and the top ten carry 1% to 1.5%. The sample consisted of peripheral blood. These receptors were taken from a woman in her forties or fifties with acute or convalescent COVID-19.

The chain links TRBV19 to TRBJ1-4; D might be TRBD1 (5 bases). Germline V gene sequence: CDR1 LNHDA, CDR2 SQIVND (reference sequence). V lost 7 bases and J 6 bases, leaving 18 bases between the germline ends. The CDR3 is 15 amino acids. For the CDR3, the DNA is TGTGCCAGTAAGAGGACCGCTACCAGGGATGAAAAACTGTTTTTT. Translating it yields CASKRTATRDEKLFF.

V and J are TRBV9 and TRBJ1-3; D is uncertain. The ends were cut back, 0 bases at V and 0 bases at J, with 10 bases in the middle. Per the germline V gene, CDR1 is SGDLS and CDR2 is YYNGEE. The CDR3 runs to 16 residues. Here the CDR3 DNA reads TGTGCCAGCAGCGTAGGGCCAGGCTCCTCTGGAAACACCATATATTTT. Translating it yields CASSVGPGSSGNTIYF.

This clone was seen a single time. The V gene is TRBV7-6, the J gene TRBJ1-2; 9 bases are a match to TRBD1. J lost 5 bases, V lost 6 bases, and 7 bases had no gene match. This CDR3 contains 14 residues. Germline V gene lookup returns CDR1 SGHVS and CDR2 FNYEAQ. The CDR3 DNA follows: TGTGCCAGCAGTCCGACAGGGGGGCATTATGGCTACACCTTC. It encodes CASSPTGGHYGYTF.

The chain employs TRBV6-5 and TRBJ1-1; 7 bases agree with TRBD1. The CDR3 totals 14 residues. The J segment lost 7 bases and the V segment lost 5 bases, leaving 10 bases of the junction unmatched. Per germline, CDR1 MNHEY and CDR2 SVGAGI. CDR3 loop: CASSIARGLGEAFF. The CDR3 DNA reads TGTGCCAGCAGTATCGCCAGGGGGTTAGGTGAAGCTTTCTTT.

This clone was found once. This sequence joins TRBV19 and TRBJ1-1; D is ambiguous. Germline V CDR1 and CDR2: LNHDA, SQIVND (reference sequence). The CDR3 runs to 15 residues. Trimming removed 2 bases at V and 4 bases at J, with 14 bases between. The CDR3 coding sequence is TGTGCCAGTAGTATATCCCCCGGGGAGAGCACTGAAGCTTTCTTT. Its translation is CASSISPGESTEAFF.

The rearrangement uses TRBV11-2 and TRBJ1-1, with D maybe TRBD1 (5 bases). V lost 1 base and J 4 bases, leaving 10 bases between the germline ends. Per germline, CDR1 SGHAT and CDR2 FQNNGV. The CDR3 has 14 amino acids. CDR3 DNA sequence: TGTGCCAGCAGCTTAGCAGGGATTCGCACTGAAGCTTTCTTT. Translation gives CASSLAGIRTEAFF.

This chain links TRBV29-1 with TRBJ1-1, with TRBD1 as a possible D gene (5 bases). The V end was cut by 2 bases, the J end by 3 bases, with 16 bases between. Germline CDR1 reads SQVTM; CDR2 reads ANQGSEA. The CDR3 is 15 residues long. The CDR3 DNA is TGCAGCGTTGAAAGCCGGCTTCGGGGGGACACTGAAGCTTTCTTT. Its translation: CSVESRLRGDTEAFF.

The V and J genes are TRBV12-3 or TRBV12-4 and TRBJ1-1; unclear D gene. V was clipped by 6 bases and J by 3 bases, with 11 bases between them. This CDR3 comprises 13 residues. The CDR3 DNA sequence: TGTGCCAGCAGCATACAGTGGGACACTGAAGCTTTCTTT. Protein product: CASSIQWDTEAFF.

J is TRBJ1-4 and V is TRBV28; the D gene is possibly TRBD1 (5 bases). Trimming cost V 3 bases and J 8 bases, with 16 bases left between them. This CDR3 has 15 residues. The germline CDR1 and CDR2 sequences are MDHEN and SYDVKM. Here the CDR3 reads CASSLAAGGREKLFF. The CDR3 nucleotides are TGTGCCAGCAGTTTGGCGGCGGGGGGTCGGGAAAAACTGTTTTTT.

This chain uses TRBV7-3 with TRBJ2-5; possible D gene TRBD2, 6 bases. From germline, CDR1 is SGHTA and CDR2 FQGTGA. The CDR3 totals 13 residues. V was shortened by 3 bases and J by 5 bases, with 10 bases between the two germline ends. CDR3 bases: TGTGCCAGCAGCTTTGCGGGAACGGAGACCCAGTACTTC. It translates to CASSFAGTETQYF.

V usage is TRBV12-3 or TRBV12-4 and J usage is TRBJ1-6; unclear D gene. This CDR3 is built from 12 residues. Deletions cut 3 bases from V and 8 bases from J, with 5 bases between. In nucleotides, the CDR3 is TGTGCCAGCAGTTTTAGCCATTCACCCCTCCACTTT. It translates to CASSFSHSPLHF.

The chain has TRBV9 and TRBJ2-1, with 13 bases matching TRBD2. Trimming removed 0 bases from V and 0 bases from J; junction bases left unmatched: 0. CDR1 and CDR2 from the germline V gene are SGDLS and YYNGEE. The CDR3 consists of 17 residues. This chain's CDR3 is CASSVGTSGSSYNEQFF. The CDR3 DNA follows: TGTGCCAGCAGCGTAGGGACTAGCGGGAGCTCCTACAATGAGCAGTTCTTC.

The gene calls are TRBV3-1 (or the pseudogene TRBV3-2) and TRBJ2-1; TRBD1 matches at 7 bases. The germline V gene has CDR1 LGHDT and CDR2 YNNKEL (reference sequence). CDR3 length equals 12 residues. The J segment lost 11 bases and the V segment lost 0 bases, leaving 1 base of the junction unmatched. CDR3 sequence reads: CASSQDRGKQFF. The CDR3 nucleotides are TGTGCCAGCAGCCAAGACAGGGGGAAGCAGTTCTTC.

V is TRBV10-1 and J is TRBJ1-4; TRBD1 is a possible D gene (6 bases). Germline V lookup: CDR1 WNHNN, CDR2 SYGVQD (reference sequence). Trimming left V 8 bases short and J 8 bases short, with 18 bases between. The CDR3 runs 14 residues. CDR3 protein: CASSRDRTSEKLFF. DNA for the CDR3: TGCGCCAGCTCCCGAGACAGGACTAGCGAAAAACTGTTTTTT.

In its sample, this clone was seen once. This chain links TRBV6-5 with TRBJ2-4; D is perhaps TRBD2 (5 bases). The ends were cut back, 7 bases at V and 3 bases at J, with 13 bases in the middle. Germline lookup yields CDR1 MNHEY and CDR2 SVGAGI. CDR3 length: 14 residues. The CDR3, as DNA: TGTGCCAGCACGAGGCCAGGAGGCAAAAACATTCAGTACTTC. Translated, it gives CASTRPGGKNIQYF.

This clone has more than one count but fewer than ten. The chain links TRBV4-2 to TRBJ2-1, with 8 positions matching TRBD2. The germline CDR1 and CDR2 sequences are LGHNA and YNFKEQ. The CDR3 has 15 residues. V trimming: 5 bases; J trimming: 0 bases; junction bases outside the gene matches: 3. CDR3 DNA sequence: TGTGCCAGCAGCAACAGCGGGGGCTCCTACAATGAGCAGTTCTTC. It specifies CASSNSGGSYNEQFF.

The chain recombines TRBV5-1 with TRBJ1-2, with 9 positions matching TRBD1. The trim removed 1 base at V and 4 bases at J, leaving 5 bases unmatched. Germline CDR1 is SGHRS and CDR2 is YFSETQ. The CDR3 runs to 15 residues. CDR3 coding DNA: TGCGCCAGCAGCTTGACGGACAGGGGCGGCTATGGCTACACCTTC. Amino acids: CASSLTDRGGYGYTF.

The V and J genes are TRBV3-1 (or the pseudogene TRBV3-2) and TRBJ2-3, with TRBD2 identical over 13 bases. The CDR3 sequence is 13 residues long. The junction had 4 bases not matched to a gene; V was cut back by 4 bases and J by 12 bases. Germline V gene data show CDR1 as LGHDT and CDR2 as YNNKEL (reference sequence). The CDR3 DNA sequence: TGTGCCAGCAGCCCACTAGCGGGGGGGACACAGTATTTT. Protein: CASSPLAGGTQYF.

This clone was seen only a few times. The chain has TRBV19 and TRBJ1-3; weak D call: TRBD1 (6 bases). The CDR3 is made up of 15 amino acids. The germline V gene encodes CDR1 LNHDA and CDR2 SQIVND (reference sequence). Trimming shortened V by 4 bases and J by 3 bases, and 13 bases separated the two germline ends. The CDR3 loop is CASSTGQQFGNTIYF. DNA for the CDR3: TGTGCCAGTAGTACAGGACAGCAATTTGGAAACACCATATATTTT.

The chain combines TRBV18 with TRBJ2-6; 7 positions match TRBD1. Germline V CDR1 and CDR2: KGHSH, LQKENI. This CDR3 is 20 amino acids long. V shed 4 bases and J 0 bases; nucleotides not matched to a gene: 15. Here the CDR3 DNA reads TGTGCCAGCTCACTAACCCGACCAGGACAGGCCCACTCTGGGGCCAACGTCCTGACTTTC. This gives the protein CASSLTRPGQAHSGANVLTF.

The chain combines TRBV28 with TRBJ2-3, with D unclear. V was pared by 2 bases and J by 1 base, with 10 bases between. The CDR3 covers 15 residues. Germline V gene sequence: CDR1 MDHEN, CDR2 SYDVKM. Written as DNA, the CDR3 is TGTGCCAGCAGTTTAGTCGCGCACGGCACAGATACGCAGTATTTT. Residues: CASSLVAHGTDTQYF. Full variable domain (remainder filled in from reference TRBV28 and TRBJ2-3): DVKVTQSSRYLVKRTGEKVFLECVQDMDHENMFWYRQDPGLGLRLIYFSYDVKMKEKGDIPEGYSVSREKKERFSLILESASTNQTSMYLCASSLVAHGTDTQYFGPGTRLTVL.